This T cell receptor (beta chain) was found in a study of T cells in Graves' hyperthyroidism and ophthalmopathy. Criteria for exclusion of patients were uncontrolled infection, other autoimmune disease, pregnancy or lactation. This clonotype has ten or more counts. CDR1 DFQATT and CDR2 SNEGSKA come from the germline V gene (reference sequence). The length of the CDR3 is 12 residues. Trimming at V came to 8 bases and at J to 2 bases, leaving 3 bases not matched to a gene. The CDR3 regions of TCR beta were amplified from RNA transcripts. The TCR CDR3 was amplified in a first-round RT-PCR using the HTBI primer set. TCRdb processed the multiplex PCR reads anew with MiXCR; each CDR3 protein has one entry. This sample has about 300,000 distinct CDR3 sequences, with around a fifth found just once.

The V call is TRBV20-1, the J call TRBJ2-5; 9 positions agree with TRBD2. Sample: blood. The sequence was collected from a man over 45 with Graves' ophthalmopathy. CDR3 sequence reads: CSYTSGQETQYF. The CDR3 DNA follows: TGCAGTTATACTAGCGGGCAAGAGACCCAGTACTTC.